Sequencing of this T cell receptor beta chain was carried out in a study of CD8 T cells in Susac syndrome. Sequencing of TCR beta was performed on blood CD8+ T cells and on blood CD4+ T cells. In contrast to the negatively isolated CD8+ and CD4+ T cells, TEMRA cells were FACS-enriched. Study outcomes and limitations: As the study acknowledged, the number of individuals in its TCR sequencing and HLA analysis was relatively small.

As for this clonotype: Its antigen is not known.

Reverse transcription of about 0.5 to 1 ug RNA used random hexamers. Amplification of TCR beta CDR3 across 54 Vbeta and 13 Jbeta was performed with immunoSEQ multiplex PCR. TCRdb redid the calling of the immunoSEQ multiplex PCR reads with MiXCR, one entry per CDR3 protein. The repertoire holds over 80,000 distinct CDR3 sequences, with roughly 93% as singletons. CDR1 SGHVS and CDR2 FQNEAQ come from the germline V gene. Trimming took off 5 bases at V and 8 bases at J, with 15 bases between the two ends. There are 13 residues in the CDR3. The receptor comes from a human donor in good health. Sequencing was performed on CD8+ T cells from PBMCs. The chain couples TRBV7-8 to TRBJ1-1; D is unclear. CDR3 sequence (DNA): TGTGCCAGCAGCCCCGGGCCGAGGACGGAAGCTTTCTTT. It yields the protein CASSPGPRTEAFF.